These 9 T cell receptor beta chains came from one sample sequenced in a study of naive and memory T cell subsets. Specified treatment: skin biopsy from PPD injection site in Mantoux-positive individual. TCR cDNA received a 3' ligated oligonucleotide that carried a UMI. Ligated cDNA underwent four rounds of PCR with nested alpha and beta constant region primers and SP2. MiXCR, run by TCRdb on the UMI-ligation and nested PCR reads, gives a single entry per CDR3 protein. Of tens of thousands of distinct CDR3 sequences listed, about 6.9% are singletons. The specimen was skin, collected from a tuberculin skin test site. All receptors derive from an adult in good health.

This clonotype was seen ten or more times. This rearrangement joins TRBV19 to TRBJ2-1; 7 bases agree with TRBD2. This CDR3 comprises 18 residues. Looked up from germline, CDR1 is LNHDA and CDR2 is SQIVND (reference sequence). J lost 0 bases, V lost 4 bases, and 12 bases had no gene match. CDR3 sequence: CASSTLAVTSASYNEQFF. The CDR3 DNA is TGTGCCAGTAGTACGCTAGCCGTCACTAGCGCCTCCTACAATGAGCAGTTCTTC. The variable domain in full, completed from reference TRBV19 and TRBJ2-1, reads DGGITQSPKYLFRKEGQNVTLSCEQNLNHDAMYWYRQDPGQGLRLIYYSQIVNDFQKGDIAEGYSVSREKKESFPLTVTSAQKNPTAFYLCASSTLAVTSASYNEQFFGPGTRLTVL.

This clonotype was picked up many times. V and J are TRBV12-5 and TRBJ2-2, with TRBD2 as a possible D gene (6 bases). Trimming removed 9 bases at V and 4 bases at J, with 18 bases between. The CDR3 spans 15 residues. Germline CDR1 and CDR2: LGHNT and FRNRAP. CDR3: CASRGPRGGTGELFF. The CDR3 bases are TGTGCTAGCCGGGGCCCTCGGGGAGGCACCGGGGAGCTGTTTTTT.

Written as DNA, the CDR3 is TGCAGTGCTTCGGACAGCCACTCTGGAAACACCATATATTTT. This gives the protein CSASDSHSGNTIYF. The gene calls are TRBV20-1 and TRBJ1-3, with a tentative D call TRBD1 (6 bases). Germline CDR1 DFQATT, CDR2 SNEGSKA (reference sequence). Trimming pared 5 bases from V and 0 bases from J, leaving 11 bases between. There are 14 residues in the CDR3.

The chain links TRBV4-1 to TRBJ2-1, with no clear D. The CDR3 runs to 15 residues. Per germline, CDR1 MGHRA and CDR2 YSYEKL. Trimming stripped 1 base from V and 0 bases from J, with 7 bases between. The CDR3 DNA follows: TGCGCCAGCAGCCAAGCGTTGAGCTCCTACAATGAGCAGTTCTTC. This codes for CASSQALSSYNEQFF.

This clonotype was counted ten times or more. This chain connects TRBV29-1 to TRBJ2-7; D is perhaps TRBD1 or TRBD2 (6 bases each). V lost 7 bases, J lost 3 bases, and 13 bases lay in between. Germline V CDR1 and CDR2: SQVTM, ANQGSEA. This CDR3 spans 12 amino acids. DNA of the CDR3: TGCAGCGCCGGGGGCCTACTCTACGAGCAGTACTTC. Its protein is CSAGGLLYEQYF.

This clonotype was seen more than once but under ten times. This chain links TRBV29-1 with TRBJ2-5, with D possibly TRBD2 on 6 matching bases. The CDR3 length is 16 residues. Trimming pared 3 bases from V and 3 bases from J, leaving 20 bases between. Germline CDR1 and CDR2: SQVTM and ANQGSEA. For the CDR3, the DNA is TGCAGCGTTGATGAAGTGGGGGACTCGACCGAAGAGACCCAGTACTTC. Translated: CSVDEVGDSTEETQYF.

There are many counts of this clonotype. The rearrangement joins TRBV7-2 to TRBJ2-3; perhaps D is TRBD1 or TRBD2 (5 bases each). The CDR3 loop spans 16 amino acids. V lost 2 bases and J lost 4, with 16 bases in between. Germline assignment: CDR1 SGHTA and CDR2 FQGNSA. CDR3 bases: TGTGCCAGCAGCTTAAACGTCAGGCTGGGGGCAGATACGCAGTATTTT. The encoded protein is CASSLNVRLGADTQYF. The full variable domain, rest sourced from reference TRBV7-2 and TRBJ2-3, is GAGVSQSPSNKVTEKGKDVELRCDPISGHTALYWYRQSLGQGLEFLIYFQGNSAPDKSGLPSDRFSAERTGGSVSTLTIQRTQQEDSAVYLCASSLNVRLGADTQYFGPGTRLTVL.

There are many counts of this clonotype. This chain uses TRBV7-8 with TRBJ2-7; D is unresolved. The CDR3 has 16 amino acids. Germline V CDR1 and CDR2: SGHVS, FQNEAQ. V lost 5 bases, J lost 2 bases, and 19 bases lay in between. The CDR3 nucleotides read TGTGCCAGCAGCCCACGAATAGGTTCCGAGCCCTACGAGCAGTACTTC. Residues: CASSPRIGSEPYEQYF.

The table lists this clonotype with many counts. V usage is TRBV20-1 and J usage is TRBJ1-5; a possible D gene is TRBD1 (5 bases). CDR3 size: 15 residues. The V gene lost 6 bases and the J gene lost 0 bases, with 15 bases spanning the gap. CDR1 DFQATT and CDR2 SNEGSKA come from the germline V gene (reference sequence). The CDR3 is CSAPGPPDSNQPQHF. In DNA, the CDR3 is TGCAGTGCACCGGGACCTCCCGATAGCAATCAGCCCCAGCATTTT.